The entry below gives a single TCR beta chain sequence along with its context. Trimming left V 1 base short and J 2 bases short, with 5 bases between. CDR3 size: 13 residues. Germline CDR1 is SNHLY and CDR2 is FYNNEI. The data were obtained in a study of shared clonotypes between healthy human individuals. Each PCR replicate run on unsorted PBMC took in about 0.3 ug DNA, about 30,000 T cell genomes. Researchers sequenced unsorted PBMC DNA using ten immunoSEQ deep assay plates. Original processing methods: Junction-only sequences without quality scores came from ImmunoSEQ, so filtering differed. Using immunoSEQ multiplex PCR, the repertoire was profiled, and TCRdb retains in-frame clones only, with some absent. V, J and clone size are taken as reported in that table, and D and trimming were inferred from the DNA itself. The profile shows under 600,000 clones, 60% to 80% of them singletons.

The source is a woman between 40 and 50 years old in good health. Some clones in this sample may be carry-over from other donors' samples. The specimen sequenced was PBMCs. The chain combines TRBV2 with TRBJ2-5, with no clear D. The CDR3 nucleotides are TGTGCCAGCAGTGAAGTGGGTCAAGAGACCCAGTACTTC. Translating gives CASSEVGQETQYF.